A selection of T cell receptor beta chains follows, all from one sample in a study of cytomegalovirus exposure and HLA in healthy donors. TCRdb's table, derived via immunoSEQ multiplex PCR, lists solely in-frame clones and lacks some. This sample yields fewer than 200,000 clones, of which about 85% are seen a single time; under 6% belongs to the top ten. Source material: PBMCs. The receptors shown here come from a woman between 45 and 60 years old in good health and CMV-seropositive. Each CDR3 is given with its conserved first and last residue. The D gene is left open where the match is weak. Size is omitted from some rows. Given values are once, few, many or a class for expanded clones.

J: TRBJ1-2
D: NA
V: TRBV10-3
size: NA
DNA: TGTGCCATCAGTGATGGAAGGGAGGGCTACACCTTC
CDR3: CAISDGREGYTF

J: TRBJ2-1
D: TRBD2
V: TRBV7-2
size: NA
DNA: TGTGCCAGCAGGTTAACCGGGACTAGCGGCCATGGAGAGCAGTTCTTC
CDR3: CASRLTGTSGHGEQFF

J: TRBJ1-5
D: NA
V: TRBV4-1
size: NA
DNA: TGCGCCAGCAGCCAAGACCGGGGTTACAATCAGCCCCAGCATTTT
CDR3: CASSQDRGYNQPQHF

J: TRBJ1-1
D: NA
V: TRBV4-3
size: NA
DNA: TGCGCCAGCAGCCAAGTAAACCGCAGGAATACTGAAGCTTTCTTT
CDR3: CASSQVNRRNTEAFF

J: TRBJ2-3
D: TRBD2
V: TRBV7-2
size: NA
DNA: TGTGCCAGCAGCCCCCAAGAGCGGGAGGCAGATACGCAGTATTTT
CDR3: CASSPQEREADTQYF

J: TRBJ2-1
D: NA
V: TRBV18
size: NA
DNA: TGTGCCAGCTCACCGAACGGTCAGGGTATGGCGGACAATGAGCAGTTCTTC
CDR3: CASSPNGQGMADNEQFF

J: TRBJ2-5
D: TRBD2
V: TRBV7-6
size: NA
DNA: TGTGCCAGCAGCTTACACCTAGCGGGAAGCCAAGAGACCCAGTACTTC
CDR3: CASSLHLAGSQETQYF

J: TRBJ2-2
D: TRBD1
V: TRBV7-9
size: few
DNA: TGTGCCAGCAGACCCAGACAGGGACCCGGGGAGCTGTTTTTT
CDR3: CASRPRQGPGELFF

J: TRBJ1-6
D: TRBD1
V: TRBV7-2
size: NA
DNA: TGTGCCAGCAGCTTAGAAAGACAGGGGGGCCATTCACCCCTCCACTTT
CDR3: CASSLERQGGHSPLHF

J: TRBJ2-7
D: TRBD1
V: TRBV19
size: NA
DNA: TGTGCCAGTAGGGACAGGCGGACCAGCTCCTACGAGCAGTACTTC
CDR3: CASRDRRTSSYEQYF

J: TRBJ2-1
D: TRBD1
V: TRBV5-6
size: NA
DNA: TGTGCCAGCAGCCTAGGACAGGGAGGTTTCAGTGAGCAGTTCTTC
CDR3: CASSLGQGGFSEQFF

J: TRBJ2-7
D: TRBD1
V: TRBV5-1
size: NA
DNA: TGCGCCAGCAGCTTGGGGGGGACAGGGGTCGACGAGCAGTACTTC
CDR3: CASSLGGTGVDEQYF

J: TRBJ2-3
D: TRBD2
V: TRBV5-4
size: NA
DNA: TGTGCCAGCAGCTTGGCCGGGGGGGATACGCAGTATTTT
CDR3: CASSLAGGDTQYF

J: TRBJ2-3
D: NA
V: TRBV28
size: once
DNA: TGTGCCAGCAGTGTAACGGGATCCCTAGATACGCAGTATTTT
CDR3: CASSVTGSLDTQYF

J: TRBJ1-2
D: NA
V: TRBV6-5
size: NA
DNA: TGTGCCAGCACCGGGAAATTAAATGGCTACACCTTC
CDR3: CASTGKLNGYTF

J: TRBJ2-2
D: NA
V: TRBV18
size: NA
DNA: TGTGCCAGCTCACGGAGCGCCGGGGAGCTGTTTTTT
CDR3: CASSRSAGELFF

J: TRBJ2-1
D: TRBD2
V: TRBV11-2
size: NA
DNA: TGTGCCAGCAGCCCCGGGACTAGCGGGGGGCTGTACAATGAGCAGTTCTTC
CDR3: CASSPGTSGGLYNEQFF

J: TRBJ2-5
D: TRBD2
V: TRBV6-1
size: NA
DNA: TGTGCCAGTGGAAGAGTGGGGAGGGCGAAGACCCAGTACTTC
CDR3: CASGRVGRAKTQYF

J: TRBJ1-1
D: NA
V: TRBV11-3
size: NA
DNA: TGTGCCAGCAGCCCACAGGGGAACACTGAAGCTTTCTTT
CDR3: CASSPQGNTEAFF

J: TRBJ2-7
D: TRBD1
V: TRBV7-9
size: few
DNA: TGTGCCAGCAGCTTAGGAGGGGACAGGGCGTGGCAGTACTTC
CDR3: CASSLGGDRAWQYF

J: TRBJ1-5
D: TRBD1
V: TRBV19
size: few
DNA: TGTGCCAGTAGTACGACAGGGGGCAATCAGCCCCAGCATTTT
CDR3: CASSTTGGNQPQHF

J: TRBJ2-2
D: TRBD1
V: TRBV10-3
size: NA
DNA: TGTGCCATCAGGGCGCAGGGACAGCCGGACACCGGGGAGCTGTTTTTT
CDR3: CAIRAQGQPDTGELFF

J: TRBJ1-4
D: NA
V: TRBV4-1
size: few
DNA: TGCGCCAGCAGCCCCCTCCCTTCAACTAATGAAAAACTGTTTTTT
CDR3: CASSPLPSTNEKLFF

J: TRBJ2-7
D: NA
V: TRBV4-3
size: once
DNA: TGCGCCAGCAGCCAAGACCCCCGTAGCACCCGAATCACCTACGAGCAGTACTTC
CDR3: CASSQDPRSTRITYEQYF

J: TRBJ2-1
D: NA
V: TRBV4-1
size: NA
DNA: TGCGCCAGCAGCCAGGCGGGGGCCCGAAGCTCCTACAATGAGCAGTTCTTC
CDR3: CASSQAGARSSYNEQFF

J: TRBJ1-6
D: TRBD1
V: TRBV2
size: NA
DNA: TGTGCCACCGTAAGACAGGGGCGAAGTGGAAATTCACCCCTCCACTTT
CDR3: CATVRQGRSGNSPLHF

J: TRBJ2-5
D: NA
V: TRBV18
size: NA
DNA: TGTGCCAGCTCACCAAGGCAGGGCTACCAAGAGACCCAGTACTTC
CDR3: CASSPRQGYQETQYF

J: TRBJ2-3
D: NA
V: TRBV5-1
size: NA
DNA: TGCGCCAGCAGCTCATCTGCGGGGATCGGCACAGATACGCAGTATTTT
CDR3: CASSSSAGIGTDTQYF

J: TRBJ2-7
D: NA
V: TRBV10-3
size: once
DNA: TGTGCCATCAGTGAATCATCCGAGCAGTACTTC
CDR3: CAISESSEQYF

J: TRBJ2-1
D: NA
V: TRBV25-1
size: NA
DNA: TGTGCCAGCAGCCAACAGGGAGGGTCCAATGAGCAGTTCTTC
CDR3: CASSQQGGSNEQFF

J: TRBJ2-3
D: TRBD1
V: TRBV30
size: NA
DNA: TGTGCCTGGACAGGGGGCGGAGATACGCAGTATTTT
CDR3: CAWTGGGDTQYF

J: TRBJ2-3
D: NA
V: TRBV7-9
size: once
DNA: TGTGCCAGCAGCCAAGCTCAGGGGAGACCCACAGATACGCAGTATTTT
CDR3: CASSQAQGRPTDTQYF

J: TRBJ2-7
D: TRBD1
V: TRBV7-2
size: NA
DNA: TGTGCCAGCAGCTTACTAGGACAGGGGTCCTACGAGCAGTACTTC
CDR3: CASSLLGQGSYEQYF

J: TRBJ2-1
D: NA
V: TRBV5-1
size: NA
DNA: TGCGCCAGCAGCTTGGTAACTAATGAGCAGTTCTTC
CDR3: CASSLVTNEQFF

J: TRBJ2-4
D: TRBD2
V: TRBV10-1
size: NA
DNA: TGCGCCAGCTCGAAAAAACTAGCGGGATTTATAGCCAAAAACATTCAGTACTTC
CDR3: CASSKKLAGFIAKNIQYF

J: TRBJ2-3
D: NA
V: TRBV5-4
size: NA
DNA: TGTGCCAGAAATCCTGATACGCAGTATTTT
CDR3: CARNPDTQYF

J: TRBJ2-7
D: TRBD2
V: TRBV27
size: NA
DNA: TGTGCCAGCGGACTAGCGGCTTACTACGAGCAGTACTTC
CDR3: CASGLAAYYEQYF

J: TRBJ2-7
D: NA
V: TRBV5-5
size: NA
DNA: TGTGCCAGCAACCCCGGCGGGGTAGCCGGGGTATACGAGCAGTACTTC
CDR3: CASNPGGVAGVYEQYF

J: TRBJ2-7
D: TRBD2
V: TRBV10-3
size: few
DNA: TGTGCCATCAGTGGGACTAGCGGGAGCTACGAGCAGTACTTC
CDR3: CAISGTSGSYEQYF

J: TRBJ2-1
D: NA
V: TRBV12-1
size: NA
DNA: TGTGCCAGCAGCCCACCATCAGCGAGCTCCTACAATGAGCAGTTCTTC
CDR3: CASSPPSASSYNEQFF

J: TRBJ1-2
D: TRBD1
V: TRBV7-9
size: once
DNA: TGTGCCAGCAGCTTATCAGGGGGCTATGGCTACACCTTC
CDR3: CASSLSGGYGYTF

J: TRBJ2-3
D: TRBD2
V: TRBV5-6
size: few
DNA: TGTGCCAGCAGCTTTAGGCTAGCGGGAGGAAGGGCAGATACGCAGTATTTT
CDR3: CASSFRLAGGRADTQYF

J: TRBJ1-4
D: NA
V: TRBV10-3
size: NA
DNA: TGTGCCATCAGTCCAGGGGCCGGTAATGAAAAACTGTTTTTT
CDR3: CAISPGAGNEKLFF

J: TRBJ1-5
D: NA
V: TRBV19
size: few
DNA: TGTGCCAGTCGCGGGGGTTGGCAGCCCCAGCATTTT
CDR3: CASRGGWQPQHF

J: TRBJ1-1
D: NA
V: TRBV25-1
size: NA
DNA: TGTGCCAGCAGTGAATTCAAATCCGGGAGCACTGAAGCTTTCTTT
CDR3: CASSEFKSGSTEAFF

J: TRBJ1-6
D: TRBD1
V: TRBV4-2
size: NA
DNA: TGTGCCAGCAGCCGGGGACAGGGAAATTCACCCCTCCACTTT
CDR3: CASSRGQGNSPLHF

J: TRBJ2-7
D: NA
V: TRBV5-6
size: NA
DNA: TGTGCCAGCAGCTTGGTCAGGTTATCCTACGAGCAGTACTTC
CDR3: CASSLVRLSYEQYF

J: TRBJ2-6
D: NA
V: TRBV19
size: NA
DNA: TGTGCCAGTAGTATGAGAGGGATCCAAGGGGCCAACGTCCTGACTTTC
CDR3: CASSMRGIQGANVLTF